This T cell receptor beta chain was found in a study of T cell clonotyping in hematopoietic cell transplantation. Findings and limits, study-wide: Cells were unsorted, so CD4 and CD8 contributions were not separated. Pathologically expanded recipient clonotypes increased progressively from day 30 to day 180 as diversity fell.

Clones were read by immunoSEQ multiplex PCR, and TCRdb kept only the in-frame ones, dropping some. Of 15,000 or so clones listed, approximately 83% are singletons. This clone has only a few counts. The antigen is undetermined. Germline CDR1 reads MDHEN; CDR2 reads SYDVKM. This CDR3 region has 15 residues. The V end lost 1 base, the J end lost 2 bases, and 11 bases lay between the germline ends. This rearrangement joins TRBV28 to TRBJ1-2; D is possibly TRBD1 (5 bases). This clonotype originated in a woman aged 40 to 50 in good health. Some clones in this sample may be carry-over from other donors' samples. The sequenced sample was peripheral blood mononuclear cells. CDR3 protein: CASSLSGTENYGYTF. The CDR3 bases are TGTGCCAGCAGTTTATCCGGGACGGAGAACTATGGCTACACCTTC.